Listed here is a single T cell receptor (beta chain). This same CDR3 is encoded by further DNA sequences in the sample. Data came from immunoSEQ multiplex PCR; TCRdb stores just in-frame clones and leaves some out. The sample gives roughly 420,000 clones, approximately 88% of which show up once; about 3.6% is in the top ten. Treatment: approximately 18 received Ad26.COV2.S at low or high dose, single or two shots; a few received placebo; per-sample allocation not given. Sample collection was performed on day 63 after the first vaccine or placebo injection. This specimen belongs to a study of Ad26.COV2.S vaccination and SARS-CoV-2 variants. Overall study context: In the study, Ad26.COV2.S was injected intramuscularly once, or twice 56 days apart.

This CDR3 spans 12 amino acids. Trimming cost V 3 bases and J 4 bases, with 4 bases left between them. Germline V gives CDR1 LGHDT, CDR2 YNNKEL (reference sequence). The TCR originated in a person aged 18-65 years who received the Ad26.COV2.S COVID-19 vaccine or a placebo. Material: peripheral blood, obtained in a trial of Ad26.COV2.S vaccine versus placebo. The rearrangement uses TRBV3-1 (or the pseudogene TRBV3-2) and TRBJ1-5; D not resolved. CDR3 coding DNA: TGTGCCAGCAGCCAGGGTAATCAGCCCCAGCATTTT. It translates to CASSQGNQPQHF.